This T cell receptor (beta chain) is from a study of cytomegalovirus exposure and HLA in healthy donors. Germline lookup yields CDR1 SGHTA and CDR2 FQGNSA. J lost 2 bases, V lost 2 bases, and 6 bases had no gene match. This CDR3 is built from 15 residues. Study-level points and caveats: A later analysis appeared to link common viral pathogens to several of the most significant clusters. In a later analysis, a missense DCLRE1C variant was linked to TCR beta V- and J-gene trimming.

The study ran its PCR with 60 Vbeta and 13 Jbeta primers. Original handling: Among the unique TCR beta chains that a later analysis counted, 70 million to 85 million in all, 9.5 million to 11 million were shared. Generated by immunoSEQ multiplex PCR, the TCRdb table keeps only in-frame clones and is missing some. The V and J calls and clone size are taken from that table; D and trimming were inferred from the DNA. Seen here are about 150,000 clones, around 82% observed once, and the top ten hold under 7.5%. About this clone itself: Its antigen is unknown.

Sequenced material: PBMCs. V and J are TRBV7-2 and TRBJ2-7, with 7 bases that match TRBD1. The origin of this receptor is a woman between 50 and 59 years old in good health and CMV-seropositive. CDR3 sequence (DNA): TGTGCCAGCAGCTTAACCCAGACAGGGCCCTACGAGCAGTACTTC. It yields the protein CASSLTQTGPYEQYF.